The following is a T cell receptor (beta chain) sequence with its context. The antigen is unknown. These data are taken from a study of T cells after yellow fever vaccination. Study-level findings and limits: Once the booster was given, most primary-vaccination clones reappeared, at approximately 97% for CD4 and over 75% for CD8. The appearance of a small share of clonotypes in both CD4 and CD8 compartments was observed.

MiXCR was run by TCRdb on the 5' RACE reads, yielding one entry per CDR3 protein. In the table there are about 310,000 distinct CDR3 sequences, roughly 4% of which are singletons. CDR1 and CDR2 (germline): SGHDT, YYEEEE. This CDR3 is 15 amino acids long. Trimming removed 1 base from V and 6 bases from J, with 14 bases in between. Sequenced here: PBMCs, sampled on the day of the yellow fever booster vaccination. The chain is built from TRBV5-6 and TRBJ2-1, with D perhaps TRBD1 (6 bases). The receptor was isolated from a young man who received the YFV17D yellow fever vaccine. DNA of the CDR3: TGTGCCAGCAGCTTGTGGCCAACAGGGATCAATGAGCAGTTCTTC. Translating gives CASSLWPTGINEQFF.